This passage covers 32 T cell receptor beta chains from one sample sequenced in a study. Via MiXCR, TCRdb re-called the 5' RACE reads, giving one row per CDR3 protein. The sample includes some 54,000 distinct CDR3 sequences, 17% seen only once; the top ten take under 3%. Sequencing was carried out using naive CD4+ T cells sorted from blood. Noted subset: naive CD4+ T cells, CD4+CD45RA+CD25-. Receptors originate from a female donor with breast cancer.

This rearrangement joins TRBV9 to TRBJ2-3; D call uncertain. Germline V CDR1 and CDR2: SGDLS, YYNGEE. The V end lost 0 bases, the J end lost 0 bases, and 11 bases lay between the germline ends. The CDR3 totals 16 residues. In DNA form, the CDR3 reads TGTGCCAGCAGCGTAGGATGGGCGGTGAGCACAGATACGCAGTATTTT. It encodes CASSVGWAVSTDTQYF.

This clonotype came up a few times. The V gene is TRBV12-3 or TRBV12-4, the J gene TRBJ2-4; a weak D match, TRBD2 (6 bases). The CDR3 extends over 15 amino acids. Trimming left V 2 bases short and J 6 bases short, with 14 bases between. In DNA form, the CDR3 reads TGTGCCAGCAGTTTAAGAGGAGGGGATGGAAACATTCAGTACTTC. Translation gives CASSLRGGDGNIQYF.

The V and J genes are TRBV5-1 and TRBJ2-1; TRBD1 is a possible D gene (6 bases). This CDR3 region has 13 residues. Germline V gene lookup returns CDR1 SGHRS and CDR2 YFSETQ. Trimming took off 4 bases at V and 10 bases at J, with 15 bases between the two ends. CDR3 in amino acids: CASSIQGFEEQFF. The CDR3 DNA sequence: TGCGCCAGCAGCATACAGGGATTTGAGGAGCAGTTCTTC.

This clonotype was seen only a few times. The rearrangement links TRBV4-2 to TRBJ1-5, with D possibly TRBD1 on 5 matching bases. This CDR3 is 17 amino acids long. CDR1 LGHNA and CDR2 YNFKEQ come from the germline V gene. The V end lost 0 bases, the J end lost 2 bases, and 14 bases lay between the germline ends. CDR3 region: CASSQDLRRDGNQPQHF. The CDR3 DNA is TGTGCCAGCAGCCAAGATCTCCGGAGGGACGGCAATCAGCCCCAGCATTTT.

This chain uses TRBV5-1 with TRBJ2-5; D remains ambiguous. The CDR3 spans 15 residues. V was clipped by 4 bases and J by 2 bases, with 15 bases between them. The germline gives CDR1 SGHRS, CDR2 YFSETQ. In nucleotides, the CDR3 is TGCGCCAGCAGCGTGGGTGCGAAAAGTCAAGAGACCCAGTACTTC. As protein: CASSVGAKSQETQYF.

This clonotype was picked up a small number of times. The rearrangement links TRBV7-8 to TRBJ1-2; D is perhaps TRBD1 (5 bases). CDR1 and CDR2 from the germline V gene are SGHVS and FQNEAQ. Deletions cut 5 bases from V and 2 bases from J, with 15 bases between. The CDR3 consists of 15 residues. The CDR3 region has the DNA TGTGCCAGCAGCCGAAGACAGCGACAAAACTATGGCTACACCTTC. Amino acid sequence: CASSRRQRQNYGYTF.

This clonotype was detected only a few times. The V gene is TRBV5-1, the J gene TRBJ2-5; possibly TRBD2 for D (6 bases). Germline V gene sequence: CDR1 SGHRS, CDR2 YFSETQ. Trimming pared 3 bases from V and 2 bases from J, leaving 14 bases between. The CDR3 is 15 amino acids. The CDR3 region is CASSSSLTSQETQYF. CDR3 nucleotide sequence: TGCGCCAGCAGCTCGTCTCTGACTAGTCAAGAGACCCAGTACTTC. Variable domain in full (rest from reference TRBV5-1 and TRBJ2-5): KAGVTQTPRYLIKTRGQQVTLSCSPISGHRSVSWYQQTPGQGLQFLFEYFSETQRNKGNFPGRFSGRQFSNSRSEMNVSTLELGDSALYLCASSSSLTSQETQYFGPGTRLLVL.

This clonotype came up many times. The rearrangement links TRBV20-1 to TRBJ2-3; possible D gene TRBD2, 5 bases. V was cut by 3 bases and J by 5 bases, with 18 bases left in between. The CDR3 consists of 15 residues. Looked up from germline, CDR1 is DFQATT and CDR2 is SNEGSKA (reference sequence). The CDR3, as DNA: TGCAGTGCTAGTAAAGCGAGCGGATCAGAAGATACGCAGTATTTT. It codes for CSASKASGSEDTQYF.

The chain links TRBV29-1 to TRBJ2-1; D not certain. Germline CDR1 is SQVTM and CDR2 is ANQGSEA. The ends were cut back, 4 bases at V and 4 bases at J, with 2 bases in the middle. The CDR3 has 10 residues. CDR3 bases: TGCAGCGTTGGTTACAATGAGCAGTTCTTC. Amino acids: CSVGYNEQFF.

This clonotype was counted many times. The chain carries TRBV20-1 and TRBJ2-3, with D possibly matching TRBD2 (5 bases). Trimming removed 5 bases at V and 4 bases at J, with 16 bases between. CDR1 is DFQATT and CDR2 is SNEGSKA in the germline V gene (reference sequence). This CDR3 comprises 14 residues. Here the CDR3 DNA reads TGCAGTGCTCTCGCGACCCCGAGGGCAGATACGCAGTATTTT. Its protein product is CSALATPRADTQYF.

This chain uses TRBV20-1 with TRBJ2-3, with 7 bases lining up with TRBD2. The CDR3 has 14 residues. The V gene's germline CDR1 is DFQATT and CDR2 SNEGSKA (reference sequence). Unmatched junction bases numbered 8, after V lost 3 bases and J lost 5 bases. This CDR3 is CSARRGSRGDTQYF. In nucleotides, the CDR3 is TGCAGTGCTAGGCGCGGGAGTAGGGGAGATACGCAGTATTTT.

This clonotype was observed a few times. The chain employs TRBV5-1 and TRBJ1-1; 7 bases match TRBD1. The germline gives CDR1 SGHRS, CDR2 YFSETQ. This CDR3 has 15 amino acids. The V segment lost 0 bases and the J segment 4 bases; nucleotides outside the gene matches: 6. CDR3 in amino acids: CASSLDQGGSTEAFF. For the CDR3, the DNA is TGCGCCAGCAGCTTGGATCAGGGGGGCAGCACTGAAGCTTTCTTT.

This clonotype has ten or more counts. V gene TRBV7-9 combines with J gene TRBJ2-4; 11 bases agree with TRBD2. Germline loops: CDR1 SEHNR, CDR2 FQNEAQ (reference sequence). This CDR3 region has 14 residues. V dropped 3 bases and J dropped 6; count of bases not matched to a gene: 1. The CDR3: CASSFTSGRNIQYF. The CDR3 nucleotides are TGTGCCAGCAGCTTCACTAGCGGGAGAAACATTCAGTACTTC.

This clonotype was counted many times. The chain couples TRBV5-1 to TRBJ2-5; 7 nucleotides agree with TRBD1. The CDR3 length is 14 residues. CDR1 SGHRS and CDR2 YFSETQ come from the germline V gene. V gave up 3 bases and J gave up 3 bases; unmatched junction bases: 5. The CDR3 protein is CASSWDSGKETQYF. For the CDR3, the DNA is TGCGCCAGCAGCTGGGACAGTGGAAAAGAGACCCAGTACTTC.

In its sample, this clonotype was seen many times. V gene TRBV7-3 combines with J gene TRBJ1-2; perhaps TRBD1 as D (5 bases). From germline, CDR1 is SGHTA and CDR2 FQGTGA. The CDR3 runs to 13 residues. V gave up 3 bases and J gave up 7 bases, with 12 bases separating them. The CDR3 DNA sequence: TGTGCCAGCAGCTTCGGGACGGGGACTGGCTACACCTTC. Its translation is CASSFGTGTGYTF.

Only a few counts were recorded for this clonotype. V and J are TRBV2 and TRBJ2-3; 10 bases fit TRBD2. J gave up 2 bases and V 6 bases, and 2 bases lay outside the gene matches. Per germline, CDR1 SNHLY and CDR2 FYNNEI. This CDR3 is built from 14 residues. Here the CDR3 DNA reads TGTGCCAGCAGAGGACTAGCGGCCACAGATACGCAGTATTTT. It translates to CASRGLAATDTQYF.

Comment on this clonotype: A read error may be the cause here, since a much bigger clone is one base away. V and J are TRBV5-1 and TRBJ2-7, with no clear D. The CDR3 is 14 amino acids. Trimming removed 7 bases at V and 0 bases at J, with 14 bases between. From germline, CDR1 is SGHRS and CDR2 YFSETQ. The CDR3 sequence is CASDLGYSSYEQYF. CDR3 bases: TGCGCCAGCGATCTGGGCTACAGCTCCTACGAGCAGTACTTC.

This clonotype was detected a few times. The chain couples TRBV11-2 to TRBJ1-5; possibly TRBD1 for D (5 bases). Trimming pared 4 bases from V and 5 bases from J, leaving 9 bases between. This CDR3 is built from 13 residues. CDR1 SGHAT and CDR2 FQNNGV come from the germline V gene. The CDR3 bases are TGTGCCAGCAGCTCTGACAGTGATCAGCCCCAGCATTTT. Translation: CASSSDSDQPQHF.

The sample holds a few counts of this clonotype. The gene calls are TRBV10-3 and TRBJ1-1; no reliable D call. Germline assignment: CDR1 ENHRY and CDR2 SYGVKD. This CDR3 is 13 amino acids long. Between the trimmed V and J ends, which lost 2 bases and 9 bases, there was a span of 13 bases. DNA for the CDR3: TGTGCCATCAGTGAGGACTCCCGGACGAAAGCTTTCTTT. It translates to CAISEDSRTKAFF.

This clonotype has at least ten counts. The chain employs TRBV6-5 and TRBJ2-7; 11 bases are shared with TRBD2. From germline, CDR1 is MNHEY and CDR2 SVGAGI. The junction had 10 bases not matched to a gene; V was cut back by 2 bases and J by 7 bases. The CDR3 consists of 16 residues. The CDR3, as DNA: TGTGCCAGCAGTTACGCCCGTAGCGGGAGGGCCGGGGAGCAGTACTTC. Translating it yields CASSYARSGRAGEQYF.

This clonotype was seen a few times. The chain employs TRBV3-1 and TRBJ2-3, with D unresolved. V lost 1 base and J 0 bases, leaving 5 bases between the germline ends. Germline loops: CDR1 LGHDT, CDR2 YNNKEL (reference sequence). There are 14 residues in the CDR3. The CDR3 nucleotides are TGTGCCAGCAGCCAAGGACTGAGCACAGATACGCAGTATTTT. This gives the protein CASSQGLSTDTQYF.

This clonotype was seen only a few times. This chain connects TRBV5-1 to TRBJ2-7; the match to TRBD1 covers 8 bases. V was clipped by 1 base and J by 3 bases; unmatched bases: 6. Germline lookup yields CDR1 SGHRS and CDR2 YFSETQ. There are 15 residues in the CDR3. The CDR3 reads CASSLRTGTGYEQYF. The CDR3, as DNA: TGCGCCAGCAGCTTGAGGACAGGGACCGGCTACGAGCAGTACTTC.

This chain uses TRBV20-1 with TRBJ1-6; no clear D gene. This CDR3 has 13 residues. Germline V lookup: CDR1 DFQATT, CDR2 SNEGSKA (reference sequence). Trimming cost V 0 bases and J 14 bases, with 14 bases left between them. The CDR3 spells CSARDPGDMALHF. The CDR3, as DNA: TGCAGTGCTAGAGACCCCGGCGATATGGCCCTCCACTTT.

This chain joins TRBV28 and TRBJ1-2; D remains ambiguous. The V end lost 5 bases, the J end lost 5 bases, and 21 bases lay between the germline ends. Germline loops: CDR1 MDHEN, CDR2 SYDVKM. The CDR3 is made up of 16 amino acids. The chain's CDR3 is CASSRTRKKGRYGYTF. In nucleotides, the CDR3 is TGTGCCAGCAGTAGGACTCGGAAGAAGGGTCGGTATGGCTACACCTTC.

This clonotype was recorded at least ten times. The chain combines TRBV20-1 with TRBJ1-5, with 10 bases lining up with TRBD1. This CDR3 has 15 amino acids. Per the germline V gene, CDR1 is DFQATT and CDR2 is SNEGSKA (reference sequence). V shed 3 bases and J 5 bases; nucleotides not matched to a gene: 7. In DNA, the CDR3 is TGCAGTGCTAGCGAGAGGGACAGGGGTCATCAGCCCCAGCATTTT. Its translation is CSASERDRGHQPQHF.

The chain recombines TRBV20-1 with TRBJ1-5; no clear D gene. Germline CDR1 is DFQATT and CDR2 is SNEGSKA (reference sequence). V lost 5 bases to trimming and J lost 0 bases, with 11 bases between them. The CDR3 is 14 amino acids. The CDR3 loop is CSAGRGYSNQPQHF. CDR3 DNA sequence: TGCAGTGCTGGCCGGGGTTATAGCAATCAGCCCCAGCATTTT.

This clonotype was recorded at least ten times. The CDR3 sequence: CAISDSQGPNTEAFF. The CDR3 bases are TGTGCCATCAGCGACTCTCAGGGGCCGAACACTGAAGCTTTCTTT. The V and J genes are TRBV10-3 and TRBJ1-1, with D maybe TRBD1 (6 bases). The germline gives CDR1 ENHRY, CDR2 SYGVKD. The CDR3 length is 15 residues. The V gene lost 6 bases and the J gene lost 1 base, with 15 bases spanning the gap.

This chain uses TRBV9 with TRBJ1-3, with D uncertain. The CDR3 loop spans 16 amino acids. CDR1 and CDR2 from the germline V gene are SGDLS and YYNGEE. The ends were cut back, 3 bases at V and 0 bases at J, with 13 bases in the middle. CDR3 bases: TGTGCCAGCAGCGCGTGGGGAGCCCTCTCTGGAAACACCATATATTTT. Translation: CASSAWGALSGNTIYF.

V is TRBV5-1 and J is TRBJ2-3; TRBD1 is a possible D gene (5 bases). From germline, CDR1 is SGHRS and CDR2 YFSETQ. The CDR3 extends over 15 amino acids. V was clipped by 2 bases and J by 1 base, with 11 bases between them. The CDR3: CASSFLQAGTDTQYF. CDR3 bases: TGCGCCAGCAGCTTTTTACAGGCGGGCACAGATACGCAGTATTTT.

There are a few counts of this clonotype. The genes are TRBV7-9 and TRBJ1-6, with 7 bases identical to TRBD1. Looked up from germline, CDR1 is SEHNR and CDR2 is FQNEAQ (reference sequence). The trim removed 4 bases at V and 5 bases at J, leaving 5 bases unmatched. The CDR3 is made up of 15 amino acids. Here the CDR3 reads CASSSWTGDNSPLHF. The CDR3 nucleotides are TGTGCCAGCAGCTCCTGGACAGGAGATAATTCACCCCTCCACTTT.

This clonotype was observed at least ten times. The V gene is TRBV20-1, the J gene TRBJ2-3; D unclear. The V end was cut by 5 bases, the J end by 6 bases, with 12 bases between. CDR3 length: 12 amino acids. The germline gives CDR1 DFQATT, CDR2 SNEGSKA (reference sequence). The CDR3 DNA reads TGCAGTGCTGAAGCCGGGCAGGATACGCAGTATTTT. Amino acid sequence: CSAEAGQDTQYF.

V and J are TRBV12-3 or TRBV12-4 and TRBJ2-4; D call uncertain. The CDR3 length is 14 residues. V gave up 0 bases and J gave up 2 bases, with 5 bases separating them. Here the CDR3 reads CASSLAGSKNIQYF. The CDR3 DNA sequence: TGTGCCAGCAGTTTAGCGGGGTCCAAAAACATTCAGTACTTC.